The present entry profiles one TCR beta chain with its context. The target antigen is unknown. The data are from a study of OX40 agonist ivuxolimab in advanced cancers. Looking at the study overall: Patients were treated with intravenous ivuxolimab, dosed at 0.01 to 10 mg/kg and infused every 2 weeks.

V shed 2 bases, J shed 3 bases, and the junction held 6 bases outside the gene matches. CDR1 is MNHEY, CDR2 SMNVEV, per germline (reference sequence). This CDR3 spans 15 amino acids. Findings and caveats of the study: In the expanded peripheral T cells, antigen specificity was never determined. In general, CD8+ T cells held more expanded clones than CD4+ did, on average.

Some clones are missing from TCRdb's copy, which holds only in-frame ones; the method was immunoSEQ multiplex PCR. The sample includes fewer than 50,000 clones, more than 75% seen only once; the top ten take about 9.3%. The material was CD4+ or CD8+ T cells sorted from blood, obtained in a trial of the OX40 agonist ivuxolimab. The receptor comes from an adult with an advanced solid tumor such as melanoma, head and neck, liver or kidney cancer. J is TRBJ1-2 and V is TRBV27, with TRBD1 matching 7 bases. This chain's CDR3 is CASSLDQGGDYGYTF. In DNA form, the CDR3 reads TGTGCCAGCAGTTTAGACCAGGGGGGGGACTATGGCTACACCTTC.